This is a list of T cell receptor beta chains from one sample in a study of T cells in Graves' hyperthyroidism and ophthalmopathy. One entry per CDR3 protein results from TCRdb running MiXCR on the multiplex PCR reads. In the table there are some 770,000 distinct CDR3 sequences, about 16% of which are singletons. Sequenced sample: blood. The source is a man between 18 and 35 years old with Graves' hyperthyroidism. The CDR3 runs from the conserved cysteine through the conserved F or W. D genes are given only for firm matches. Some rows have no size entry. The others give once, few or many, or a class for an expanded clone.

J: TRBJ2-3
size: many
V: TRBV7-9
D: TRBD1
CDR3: CASSPRDSPRADTQYF
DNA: TGTGCCAGCAGCCCCAGGGACAGTCCAAGGGCAGATACGCAGTATTTT

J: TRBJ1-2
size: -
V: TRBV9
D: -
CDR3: CASSVGGSWGANYGYTF
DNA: TGTGCCAGCAGCGTAGGGGGGAGTTGGGGGGCTAACTATGGCTACACCTTC

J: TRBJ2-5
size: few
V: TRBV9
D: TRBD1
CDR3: CASSARTGETQYF
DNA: TGTGCCAGCAGCGCGAGGACAGGGGAGACCCAGTACTTC

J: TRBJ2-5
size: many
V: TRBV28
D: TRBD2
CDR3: CASISPSGSRGETQYF
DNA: TGTGCCAGCATTTCCCCTAGCGGGAGTAGGGGAGAGACCCAGTACTTC

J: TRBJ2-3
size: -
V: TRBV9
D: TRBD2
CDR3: CASIVTHLAGSSTDTQYF
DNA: TGTGCCAGCATCGTGACCCACTTAGCGGGATCTAGCACAGATACGCAGTATTTT

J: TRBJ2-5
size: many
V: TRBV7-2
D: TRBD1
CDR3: CASSAGTGASGETQYF
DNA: TGTGCCAGCAGCGCCGGGACAGGGGCCTCTGGGGAGACCCAGTACTTC

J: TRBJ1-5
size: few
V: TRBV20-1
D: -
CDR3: CSARDRQGHQPQHF
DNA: TGCAGTGCTAGAGATAGGCAGGGGCATCAGCCCCAGCATTTT

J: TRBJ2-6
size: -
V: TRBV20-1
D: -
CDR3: CSASRFWSGANVLTF
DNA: TGCAGTGCTAGTAGGTTCTGGTCTGGGGCCAACGTCCTGACTTTC

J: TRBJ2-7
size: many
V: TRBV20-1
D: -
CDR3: CSARQRLPSYEQYF
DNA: TGCAGTGCTAGGCAGAGACTTCCCTCCTACGAGCAGTACTTC

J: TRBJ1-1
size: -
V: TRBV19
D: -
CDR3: CASSGGTTNTEAFF
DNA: TGTGCCAGTAGCGGAGGGACAACTAACACTGAAGCTTTCTTT

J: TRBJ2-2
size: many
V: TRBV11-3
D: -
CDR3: CASSLVGTPIEAGELFF
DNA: TGTGCCAGCAGCTTAGTTGGGACACCCATAGAGGCCGGGGAGCTGTTTTTT

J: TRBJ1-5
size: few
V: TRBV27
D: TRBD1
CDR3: CASLRHTGDSNQPQHF
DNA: TGTGCCAGCCTCAGGCACACAGGGGATAGCAATCAGCCCCAGCATTTT

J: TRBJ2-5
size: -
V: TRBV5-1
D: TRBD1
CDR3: CASSRTGQGIQETQYF
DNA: TGCGCCAGCAGCCGAACGGGACAGGGGATCCAAGAGACCCAGTACTTC

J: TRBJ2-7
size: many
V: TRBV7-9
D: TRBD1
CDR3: CASSLVGQGIHEQYF
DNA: TGTGCCAGCAGCTTAGTGGGACAGGGTATCCACGAGCAGTACTTC

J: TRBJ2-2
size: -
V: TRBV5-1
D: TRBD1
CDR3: CASSLVPDRGPGELFF
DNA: TGCGCCAGCAGCTTGGTTCCCGACAGGGGGCCCGGGGAGCTGTTTTTT

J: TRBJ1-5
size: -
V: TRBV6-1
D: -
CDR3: CASSKGFGSNQPQHF
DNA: TGTGCCAGCAGTAAGGGGTTCGGGAGCAATCAGCCCCAGCATTTT

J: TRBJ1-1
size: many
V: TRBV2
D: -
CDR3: CASRDEMNTEAFF
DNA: TGTGCCAGCAGGGACGAAATGAACACTGAAGCTTTCTTT

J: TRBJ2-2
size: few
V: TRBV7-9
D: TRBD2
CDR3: CASSPRDYLTGELFF
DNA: TGTGCCAGCAGCCCAAGGGACTACCTCACCGGGGAGCTGTTTTTT

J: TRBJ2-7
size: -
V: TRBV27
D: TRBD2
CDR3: CASSLFAAGVSEQYF
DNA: TGTGCCAGCAGTTTATTTGCAGCGGGAGTTTCCGAGCAGTACTTC

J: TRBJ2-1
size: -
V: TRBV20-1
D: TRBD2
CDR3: CSAGADTSGRGNEQFF
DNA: TGCAGTGCTGGCGCCGATACTAGCGGGAGGGGTAATGAGCAGTTCTTC

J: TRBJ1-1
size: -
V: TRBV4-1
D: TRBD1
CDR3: CASRGQGEMNTEAFF
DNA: TGCGCCAGCAGGGGGCAGGGGGAGATGAACACTGAAGCTTTCTTT

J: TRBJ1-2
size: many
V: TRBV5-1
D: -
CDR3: CASRTTGTSNYGYTF
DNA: TGCGCCAGCAGGACCACCGGGACTTCCAACTATGGCTACACCTTC

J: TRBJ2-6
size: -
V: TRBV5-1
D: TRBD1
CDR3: CASSLPGQGVGAGANVLTF
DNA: TGCGCCAGCAGCTTGCCCGGACAGGGGGTCGGAGCTGGGGCCAACGTCCTGACTTTC

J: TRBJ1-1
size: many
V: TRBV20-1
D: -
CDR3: CSGTTNGNTEAFF
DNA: TGCAGTGGCACAACGAACGGGAACACTGAAGCTTTCTTT

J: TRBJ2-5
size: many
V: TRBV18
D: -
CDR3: CASSPRSSETQYF
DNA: TGTGCCAGCTCACCAAGGTCGTCAGAGACCCAGTACTTC

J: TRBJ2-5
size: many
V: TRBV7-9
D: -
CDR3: CASSLELRKETQYF
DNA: TGTGCCAGCAGCTTAGAACTGAGGAAAGAGACCCAGTACTTC

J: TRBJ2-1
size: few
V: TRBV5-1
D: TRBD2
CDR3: CASSLRDYFNEQFF
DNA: TGCGCCAGCAGCTTACGGGACTACTTCAATGAGCAGTTCTTC

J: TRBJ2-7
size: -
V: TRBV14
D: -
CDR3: CASSQRLAYEQYF
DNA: TGTGCCAGCAGCCAACGACTAGCCTACGAGCAGTACTTC

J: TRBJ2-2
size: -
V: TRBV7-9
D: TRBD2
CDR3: CASSLAPLGTKSGELFF
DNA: TGTGCCAGCAGCTTAGCGCCTCTCGGGACTAAGTCCGGGGAGCTGTTTTTT

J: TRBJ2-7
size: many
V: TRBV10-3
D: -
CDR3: CAISGQLDYLEQYF
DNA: TGTGCCATCAGTGGGCAATTGGACTACTTGGAGCAGTACTTC

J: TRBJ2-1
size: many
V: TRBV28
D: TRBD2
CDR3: CASSLGTSGRAHEQFF
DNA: TGTGCCAGCAGTTTAGGGACTAGCGGGAGGGCCCATGAGCAGTTCTTC

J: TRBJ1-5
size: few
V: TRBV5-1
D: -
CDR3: CASSLPQVDQPQHF
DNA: TGCGCCAGCAGCTTACCCCAGGTGGATCAGCCCCAGCATTTT

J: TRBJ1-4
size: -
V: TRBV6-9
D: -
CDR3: CASSYTGWETDEKLFF
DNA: TGTGCCAGCAGTTATACCGGCTGGGAAACGGATGAAAAACTGTTTTTT

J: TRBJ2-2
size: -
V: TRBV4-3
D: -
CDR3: CASSRGAIGELFF
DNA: TGCGCCAGCAGCCGAGGGGCGATCGGGGAGCTGTTTTTT

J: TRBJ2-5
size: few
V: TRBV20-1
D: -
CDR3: CSASHRALAYQETQYF
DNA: TGCAGTGCTAGTCATAGGGCGCTAGCGTACCAAGAGACCCAGTACTTC

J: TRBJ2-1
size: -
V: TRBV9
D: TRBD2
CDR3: CASSPREGTAYNEQFF
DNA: TGTGCCAGCAGCCCACGGGAGGGGACCGCCTACAATGAGCAGTTCTTC

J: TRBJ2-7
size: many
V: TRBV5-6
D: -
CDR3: CASSPPAGAPAEQYF
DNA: TGTGCCAGCAGCCCCCCGGCAGGGGCCCCTGCCGAGCAGTACTTC

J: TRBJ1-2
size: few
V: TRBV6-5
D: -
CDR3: CASSSLMRGYTF
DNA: TGTGCCAGCAGTTCCCTGATGCGTGGCTACACCTTC

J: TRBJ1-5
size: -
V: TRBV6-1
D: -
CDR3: CASSSPRSNQPQHF
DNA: TGTGCCAGCAGTTCCCCGCGGAGCAATCAGCCCCAGCATTTT

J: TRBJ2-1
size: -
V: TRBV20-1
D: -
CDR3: CSAGEGADEQFF
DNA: TGCAGTGCAGGGGAGGGGGCCGATGAGCAGTTCTTC

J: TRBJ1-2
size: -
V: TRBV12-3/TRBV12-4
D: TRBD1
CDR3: CASSSRDRGHYGYTF
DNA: TGTGCCAGCAGTTCGCGGGACAGGGGGCACTATGGCTACACCTTC

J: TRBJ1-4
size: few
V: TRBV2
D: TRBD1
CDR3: CASRGQGEKLFF
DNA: TGTGCCAGCAGAGGACAGGGGGAGAAACTGTTTTTT

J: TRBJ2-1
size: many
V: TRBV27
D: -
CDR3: CASSYLAHNEQFF
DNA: TGTGCCAGCAGTTACTTAGCTCACAATGAGCAGTTCTTC

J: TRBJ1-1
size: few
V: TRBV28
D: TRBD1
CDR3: CASRTGTGSTEAFF
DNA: TGTGCCAGCAGGACCGGGACAGGGAGCACTGAAGCTTTCTTT

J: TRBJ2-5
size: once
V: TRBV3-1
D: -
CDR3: CVSSHRAGETQYF
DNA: TGTGTCAGCAGCCACCGGGCGGGGGAGACCCAGTACTTC

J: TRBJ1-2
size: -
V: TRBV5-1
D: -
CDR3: CASSLFGGSNGYTF
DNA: TGCGCCAGCAGCTTGTTTGGGGGATCCAACGGCTACACCTTC

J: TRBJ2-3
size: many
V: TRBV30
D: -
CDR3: CAWSVLRTDTQYF
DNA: TGTGCCTGGAGTGTACTCAGAACAGATACGCAGTATTTT

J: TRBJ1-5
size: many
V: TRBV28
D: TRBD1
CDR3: CASSSSGTGGGLSNQPQHF
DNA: TGTGCCAGCAGTTCTTCCGGGACAGGCGGCGGGTTGAGCAATCAGCCCCAGCATTTT

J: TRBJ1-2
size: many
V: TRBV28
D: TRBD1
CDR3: CASSQDRGRSGYTF
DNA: TGTGCCAGCAGCCAAGACAGGGGGCGATCCGGCTACACCTTC

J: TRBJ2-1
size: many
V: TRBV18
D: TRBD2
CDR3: CASSPPASGRAHNEQFF
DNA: TGTGCCAGCTCACCACCGGCAAGCGGGAGAGCTCACAATGAGCAGTTCTTC